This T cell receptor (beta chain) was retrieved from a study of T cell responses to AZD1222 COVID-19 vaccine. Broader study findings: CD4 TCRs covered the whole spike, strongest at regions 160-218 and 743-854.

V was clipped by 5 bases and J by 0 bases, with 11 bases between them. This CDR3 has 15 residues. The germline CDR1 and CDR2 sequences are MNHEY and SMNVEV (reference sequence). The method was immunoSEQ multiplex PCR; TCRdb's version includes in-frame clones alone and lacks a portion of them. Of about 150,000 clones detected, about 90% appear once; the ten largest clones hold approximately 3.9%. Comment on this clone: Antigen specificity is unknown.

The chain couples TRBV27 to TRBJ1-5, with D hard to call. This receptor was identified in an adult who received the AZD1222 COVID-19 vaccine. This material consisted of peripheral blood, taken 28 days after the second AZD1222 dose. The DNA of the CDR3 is TGTGCCAGCAGTCTTACACTTAATAGCAATCAGCCCCAGCATTTT. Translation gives CASSLTLNSNQPQHF.